The 12 T cell receptor beta chains below all came from one sample that was sequenced in a study of regulatory T cells in long-lasting Graves disease. Relying on iRepertoire HTBI primers and Arm-PCR of CDR3 regions, the team built TCR beta libraries. TCRdb reprocessed the multiplex PCR reads via MiXCR and lists one record per CDR3 protein. The data contain roughly 440,000 distinct CDR3 sequences, 15% to 20% of them seen just once; the ten biggest clones take up about 25%. The time point was: newly diagnosed GD, antithyroid drugs for less than 3 months. Scientists built the TCR library using RNA that was extracted from PBMCs. These data are also associated with another study on T cells in Graves' hyperthyroidism and ophthalmopathy.

The sample in question was peripheral blood mononuclear cells (PBMCs), obtained at new diagnosis, from a patient treated with antithyroid drugs. These receptors all come from a young woman with Graves disease.

The CDR3 nucleotides read TGTGCCAGCAGTGCCCCGGGGAGGAACCCTTCTGGCTACACCTTC. It translates to CASSAPGRNPSGYTF. The genes are TRBV25-1 and TRBJ1-2, with D unresolved. There are 15 residues in the CDR3. V was clipped by 4 bases and J by 7 bases, with 19 bases between them. Germline CDR1 is MGHDK and CDR2 is SYGVNS.

The rearrangement joins TRBV2 to TRBJ1-5; no firm D call. The CDR3 runs to 16 residues. V lost 1 base and J 1 base, leaving 11 bases between the germline ends. CDR1 is SNHLY, CDR2 FYNNEI, per germline. CDR3 protein: CASSEEGLVSNQPQHF. DNA of the CDR3: TGTGCCAGCAGTGAAGAAGGGCTCGTGAGCAATCAGCCCCAGCATTTT.

This clonotype was seen many times. The chain carries TRBV11-2 and TRBJ2-1; 8 bases agree with TRBD2. In germline, CDR1 is SGHAT, CDR2 FQNNGV. Trimming took 4 bases from V and 5 from J; bases not matched to a gene: 7. This CDR3 is 15 amino acids long. In DNA form, the CDR3 reads TGTGCCAGCAGCTCACTAGCGGAGGGTGACAATGAGCAGTTCTTC. This gives the protein CASSSLAEGDNEQFF.

This clonotype came up a few times. V is TRBV4-3 and J is TRBJ2-2, with 7 bases lining up with TRBD1. The junction had 9 bases not matched to a gene; V was cut back by 0 bases and J by 5 bases. This CDR3 region has 17 residues. Germline CDR1 and CDR2: LGHNA and YSLEER. CDR3 in amino acids: CASSQEPELQGTGELFF. The CDR3 DNA is TGCGCCAGCAGCCAAGAGCCAGAGCTACAGGGGACCGGGGAGCTGTTTTTT.

Ten or more counts support this clonotype. V usage is TRBV27 and J usage is TRBJ1-1; D is unresolved. CDR3 length equals 14 residues. With 4 bases removed from V and 5 bases from J, the gap between germline ends came to 14 bases. The V gene's germline CDR1 is MNHEY and CDR2 SMNVEV (reference sequence). The CDR3 here is CASSSSVGKTEAFF. CDR3 bases: TGTGCCAGCAGTTCTTCAGTCGGGAAGACTGAAGCTTTCTTT.

Comment on this clonotype: One end of the junction fails to match germline, which may point to a read error. The J gene is TRBJ2-7, the V gene TRBV30, with D uncertain. CDR1 is GTSNPN and CDR2 is SVGIG in the germline V gene (reference sequence). The CDR3 is 11 amino acids. In DNA form, the CDR3 reads TGTGCCTGGAGTCTAGGGCCCTTGCCTCTCTTC. Translated: CAWSLGPLPLF.

This clonotype has only a few counts. The chain employs TRBV5-1 and TRBJ2-1; 11 nucleotides line up with TRBD2. Germline V gives CDR1 SGHRS, CDR2 YFSETQ. The J segment lost 0 bases and the V segment lost 4 bases, leaving 3 bases of the junction unmatched. The CDR3 totals 16 residues. The CDR3 region is CASSPLAGASYNEQFF. The CDR3 DNA reads TGCGCCAGCAGCCCACTAGCGGGGGCCTCCTACAATGAGCAGTTCTTC.

This clonotype was counted between two and nine times. This chain links TRBV27 with TRBJ2-1, with 8 bases identical to TRBD1. CDR3 length: 14 residues. With 7 bases clipped from V and 4 bases from J, the junction kept 6 bases outside the gene matches. Germline V gene data show CDR1 as MNHEY and CDR2 as SMNVEV (reference sequence). The CDR3 DNA follows: TGTGCCAGCACCAAGCAGGGGGCGTACAATGAGCAGTTCTTC. This encodes CASTKQGAYNEQFF.

For this clonotype: A much larger clonotype is one base distant, so this may be a read error. The chain combines TRBV12-3 or TRBV12-4 with TRBJ2-7; D is perhaps TRBD2 (6 bases). Trimming removed 7 bases at V and 7 bases at J, with 29 bases between. The length of the CDR3 is 17 residues. CDR3 sequence reads: CASTPGTFPSSYNEQYF. In nucleotides, the CDR3 is TGTGCCAGCACCCCAGGGACTTTTCCCAGCTCCTACAATGAGCAGTACTTC.

This clonotype has a handful of counts. The chain is built from TRBV20-1 and TRBJ2-2, with TRBD1 identical over 9 bases. Germline V gene data show CDR1 as DFQATT and CDR2 as SNEGSKA (reference sequence). The ends lost 3 bases at V and 3 bases at J; junction bases unmatched: 14. The CDR3 is 18 amino acids. The CDR3 DNA is TGCAGTGCTAGTTTTGGGGGACCGGGACAGGGAGACACCGGGGAGCTGTTTTTT. Protein sequence: CSASFGGPGQGDTGELFF.

The V gene is TRBV10-3, the J gene TRBJ2-1, with a weak D call TRBD2 (6 bases). This CDR3 is 16 amino acids long. V was shortened by 4 bases and J by 0 bases, with 13 bases between the two germline ends. Germline CDR1 ENHRY, CDR2 SYGVKD. The chain's CDR3 is CAISGALGGSYNEQFF. The CDR3 DNA follows: TGTGCCATCAGTGGAGCTTTGGGGGGCTCCTACAATGAGCAGTTCTTC.

This clonotype was seen a few times. The V call is TRBV6-9, the J call TRBJ1-5; 7 bases align to TRBD1. J gave up 5 bases and V 4 bases, and 2 bases lay outside the gene matches. Germline V gene data show CDR1 as MNHGY and CDR2 as SVAAGI. This CDR3 contains 13 residues. Written as DNA, the CDR3 is TGTGCCAGCAGTTGGGACAGCGATCAGCCCCAGCATTTT. Translating gives CASSWDSDQPQHF.